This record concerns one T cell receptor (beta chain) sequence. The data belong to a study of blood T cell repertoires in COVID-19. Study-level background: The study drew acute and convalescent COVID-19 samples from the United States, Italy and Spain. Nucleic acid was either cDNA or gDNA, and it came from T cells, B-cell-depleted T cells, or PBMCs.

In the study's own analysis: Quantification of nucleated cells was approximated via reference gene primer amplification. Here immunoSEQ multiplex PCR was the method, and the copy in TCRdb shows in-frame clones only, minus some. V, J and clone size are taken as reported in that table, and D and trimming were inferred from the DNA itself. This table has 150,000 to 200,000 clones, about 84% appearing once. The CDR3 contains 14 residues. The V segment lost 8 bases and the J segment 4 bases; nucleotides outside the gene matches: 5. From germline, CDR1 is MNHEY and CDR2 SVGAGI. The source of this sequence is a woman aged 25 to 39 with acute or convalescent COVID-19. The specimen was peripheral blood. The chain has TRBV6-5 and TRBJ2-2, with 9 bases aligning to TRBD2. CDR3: CASALGLATGELFF. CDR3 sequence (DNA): TGTGCCAGCGCTCTGGGACTAGCCACCGGGGAGCTGTTTTTT.